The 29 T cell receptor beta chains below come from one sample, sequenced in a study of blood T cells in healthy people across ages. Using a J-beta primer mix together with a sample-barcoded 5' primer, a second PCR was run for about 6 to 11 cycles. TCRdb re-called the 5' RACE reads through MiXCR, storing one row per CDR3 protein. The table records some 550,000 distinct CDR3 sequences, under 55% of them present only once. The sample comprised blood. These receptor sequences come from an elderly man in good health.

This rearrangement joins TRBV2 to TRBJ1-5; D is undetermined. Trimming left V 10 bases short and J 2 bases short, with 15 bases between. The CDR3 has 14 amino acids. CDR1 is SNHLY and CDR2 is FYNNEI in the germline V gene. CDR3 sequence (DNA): TGTGCCACCCAGAAAATGAGGGGCAATCAGCCCCAGCATTTT. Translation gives CATQKMRGNQPQHF. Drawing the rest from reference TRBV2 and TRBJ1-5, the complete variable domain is EPEVTQTPSHQVTQMGQEVILRCVPISNHLYFYWYRQILGQKVEFLVSFYNNEISEKSEIFDDQFSVERPDGSNFTLKIRSTKLEDSAMYFCATQKMRGNQPQHFGDGTRLSIL.

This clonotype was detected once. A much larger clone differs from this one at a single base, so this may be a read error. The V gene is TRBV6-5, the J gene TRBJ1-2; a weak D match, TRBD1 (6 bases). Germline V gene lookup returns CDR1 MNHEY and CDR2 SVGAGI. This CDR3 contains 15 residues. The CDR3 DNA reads TGTGCCTGCAGCCGAGGGGGGTCCATTGACTATGGCTACACCTTC. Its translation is CACSRGGSIDYGYTF.

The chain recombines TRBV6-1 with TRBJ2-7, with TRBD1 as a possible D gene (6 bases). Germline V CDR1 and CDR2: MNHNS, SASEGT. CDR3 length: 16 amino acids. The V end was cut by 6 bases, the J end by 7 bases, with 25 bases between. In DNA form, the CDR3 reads TGTGCCAGCAGGGGGCCTCACAGGGAAAGAAGTGATGAGCAGTACTTC. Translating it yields CASRGPHRERSDEQYF.

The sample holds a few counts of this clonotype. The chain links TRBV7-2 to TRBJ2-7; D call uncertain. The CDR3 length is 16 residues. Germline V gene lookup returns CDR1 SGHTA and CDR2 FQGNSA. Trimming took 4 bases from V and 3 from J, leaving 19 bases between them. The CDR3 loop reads CASSSRPRAESYEQYF. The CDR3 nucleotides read TGTGCCAGCAGCTCTCGTCCCCGGGCCGAGAGCTACGAGCAGTACTTC.

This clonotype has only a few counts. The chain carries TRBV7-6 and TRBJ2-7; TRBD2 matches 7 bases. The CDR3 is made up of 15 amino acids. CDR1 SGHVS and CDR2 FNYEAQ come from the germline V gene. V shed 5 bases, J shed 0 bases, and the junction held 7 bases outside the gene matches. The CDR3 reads CASSPVGGTSYEQYF. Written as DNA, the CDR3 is TGTGCCAGCAGCCCCGTGGGGGGGACCTCCTACGAGCAGTACTTC.

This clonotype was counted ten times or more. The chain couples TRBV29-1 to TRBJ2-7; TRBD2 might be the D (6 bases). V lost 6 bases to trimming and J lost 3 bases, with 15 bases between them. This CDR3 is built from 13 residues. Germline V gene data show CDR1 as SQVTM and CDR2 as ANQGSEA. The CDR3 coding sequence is TGCAGCGTCCAACCCGGGAGTCTCTACGAGCAGTACTTC. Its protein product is CSVQPGSLYEQYF.

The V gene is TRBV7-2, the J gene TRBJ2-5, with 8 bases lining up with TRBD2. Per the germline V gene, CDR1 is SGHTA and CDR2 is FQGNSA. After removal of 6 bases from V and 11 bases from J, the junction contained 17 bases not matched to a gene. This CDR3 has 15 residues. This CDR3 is CASSLFGGVYDEQYF. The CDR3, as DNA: TGTGCCAGCAGTTTGTTCGGGGGGGTTTACGATGAGCAGTACTTC.

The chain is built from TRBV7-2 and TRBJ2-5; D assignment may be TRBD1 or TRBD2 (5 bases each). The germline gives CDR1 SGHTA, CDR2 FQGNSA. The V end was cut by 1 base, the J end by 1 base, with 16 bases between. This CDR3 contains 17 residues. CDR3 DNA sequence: TGTGCCAGCAGCTTAGAGGGACGTGTGGCGCTCCAAGAGACCCAGTACTTC. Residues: CASSLEGRVALQETQYF.

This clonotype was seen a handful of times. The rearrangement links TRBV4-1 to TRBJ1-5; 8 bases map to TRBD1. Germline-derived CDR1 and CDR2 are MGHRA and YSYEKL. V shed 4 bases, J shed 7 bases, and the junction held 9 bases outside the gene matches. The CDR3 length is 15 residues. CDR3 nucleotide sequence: TGCGCCAGCAGCCTTATCGGACAGGGCGACCAGCCCCAGCATTTT. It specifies CASSLIGQGDQPQHF.

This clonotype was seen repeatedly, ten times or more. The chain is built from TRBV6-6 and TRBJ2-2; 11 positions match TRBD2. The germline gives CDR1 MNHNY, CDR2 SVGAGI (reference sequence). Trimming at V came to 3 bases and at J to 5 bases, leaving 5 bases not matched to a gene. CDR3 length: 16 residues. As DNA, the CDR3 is TGTGCCAGCAGTTATAGTAGCGGGGGGGGTACCGGGGAGCTGTTTTTT. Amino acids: CASSYSSGGGTGELFF.

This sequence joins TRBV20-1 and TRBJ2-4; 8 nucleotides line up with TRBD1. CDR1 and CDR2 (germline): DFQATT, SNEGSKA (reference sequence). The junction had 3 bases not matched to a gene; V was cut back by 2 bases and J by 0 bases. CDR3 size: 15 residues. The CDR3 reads CSARQTGVAKNIQYF. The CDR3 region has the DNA TGCAGTGCTAGACAGACAGGGGTAGCCAAAAACATTCAGTACTTC.

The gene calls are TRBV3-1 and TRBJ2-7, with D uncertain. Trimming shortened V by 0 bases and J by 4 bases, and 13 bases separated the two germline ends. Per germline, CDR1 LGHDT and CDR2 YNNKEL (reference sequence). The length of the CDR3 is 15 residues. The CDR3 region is CASSQDLGYVYEQYF. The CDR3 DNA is TGTGCCAGCAGCCAAGATCTGGGCTACGTATACGAGCAGTACTTC.

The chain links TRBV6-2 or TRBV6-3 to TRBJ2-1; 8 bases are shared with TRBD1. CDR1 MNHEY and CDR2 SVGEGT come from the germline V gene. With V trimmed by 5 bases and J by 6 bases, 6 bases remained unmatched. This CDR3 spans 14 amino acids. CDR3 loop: CASSPRTGPNEQFF. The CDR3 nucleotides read TGTGCCAGCAGTCCAAGGACAGGGCCCAATGAGCAGTTCTTC.

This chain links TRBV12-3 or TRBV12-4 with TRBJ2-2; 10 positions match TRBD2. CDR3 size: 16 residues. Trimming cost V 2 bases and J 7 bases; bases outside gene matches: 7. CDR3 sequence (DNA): TGTGCCAGCAGTTTAAGGGCTAGCGGGAGTAGCGGGGAGCTGTTTTTT. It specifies CASSLRASGSSGELFF.

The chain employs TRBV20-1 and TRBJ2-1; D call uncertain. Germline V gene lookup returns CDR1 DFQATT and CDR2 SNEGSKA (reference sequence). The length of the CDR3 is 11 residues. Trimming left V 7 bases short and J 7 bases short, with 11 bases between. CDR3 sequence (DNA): TGCAGTGTGAAGGGTTGGAATGAGCAGTTCTTC. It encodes CSVKGWNEQFF.

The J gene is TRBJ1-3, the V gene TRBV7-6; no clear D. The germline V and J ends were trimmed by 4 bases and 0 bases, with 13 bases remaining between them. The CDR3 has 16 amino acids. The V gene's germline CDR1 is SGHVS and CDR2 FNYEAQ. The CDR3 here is CASSSALPFSGNTIYF. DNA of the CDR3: TGTGCCAGCAGCTCCGCCCTGCCCTTCTCTGGAAACACCATATATTTT.

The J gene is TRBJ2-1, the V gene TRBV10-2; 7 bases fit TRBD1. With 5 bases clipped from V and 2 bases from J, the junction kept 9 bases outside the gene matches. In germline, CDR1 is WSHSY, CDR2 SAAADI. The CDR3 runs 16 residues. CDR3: CASSPRQGRTYNEQFF. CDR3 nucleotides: TGCGCCAGCAGTCCCCGACAGGGAAGGACCTACAATGAGCAGTTCTTC.

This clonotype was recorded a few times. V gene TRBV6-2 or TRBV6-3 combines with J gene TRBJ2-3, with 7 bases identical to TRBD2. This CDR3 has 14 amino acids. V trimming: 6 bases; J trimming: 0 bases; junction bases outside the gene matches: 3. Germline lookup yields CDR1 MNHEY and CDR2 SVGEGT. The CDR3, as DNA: TGTGCCAGCAGCCGGGGGGAGAGCACAGATACGCAGTATTTT. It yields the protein CASSRGESTDTQYF.

CDR3 sequence reads: CSASFLLVGYNEQFF. The CDR3 DNA sequence: TGCAGTGCTAGTTTCCTTTTAGTGGGCTACAATGAGCAGTTCTTC. This chain links TRBV20-1 with TRBJ2-1; no clear D gene. Germline CDR1 reads DFQATT; CDR2 reads SNEGSKA (reference sequence). This CDR3 has 15 residues. Trimming cost V 3 bases and J 3 bases, with 15 bases left between them.

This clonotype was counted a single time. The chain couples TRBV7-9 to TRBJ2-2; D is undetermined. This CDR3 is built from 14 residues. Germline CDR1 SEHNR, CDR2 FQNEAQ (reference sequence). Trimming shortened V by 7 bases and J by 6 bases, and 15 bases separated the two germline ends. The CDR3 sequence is CASTGTLVAGELFF. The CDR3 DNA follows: TGTGCCAGCACCGGAACCTTGGTAGCCGGGGAGCTGTTTTTT.

Here the CDR3 reads CASSPRAIQETQYF. CDR3 nucleotide sequence: TGTGCCAGCTCACCACGAGCGATCCAAGAGACCCAGTACTTC. J is TRBJ2-5 and V is TRBV18; unclear D gene. V was pared by 1 base and J by 1 base, with 7 bases between. CDR1 KGHSH and CDR2 LQKENI come from the germline V gene. CDR3 length: 14 amino acids. Full variable domain (outside the CDR3, taken from reference TRBV18 and TRBJ2-5): NAGVMQNPRHLVRRRGQEARLRCSPMKGHSHVYWYRQLPEEGLKFMVYLQKENIIDESGMPKERFSAEFPKEGPSILRIQQVVRGDSAAYFCASSPRAIQETQYFGPGTRLLVL.

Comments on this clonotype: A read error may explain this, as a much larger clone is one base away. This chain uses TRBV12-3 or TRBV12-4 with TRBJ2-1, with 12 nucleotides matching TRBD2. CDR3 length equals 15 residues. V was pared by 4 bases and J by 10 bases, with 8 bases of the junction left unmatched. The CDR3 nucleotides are TGTGCCAGCAGTTACCTAGCGGGGGGGCCTAAGGAGCAGTTCTTC. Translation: CASSYLAGGPKEQFF.

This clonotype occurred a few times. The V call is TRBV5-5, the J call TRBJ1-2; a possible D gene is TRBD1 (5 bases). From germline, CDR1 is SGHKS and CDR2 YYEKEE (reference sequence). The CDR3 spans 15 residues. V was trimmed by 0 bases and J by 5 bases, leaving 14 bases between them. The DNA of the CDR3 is TGTGCCAGCAGCTTGGTAGTCGACAGAGCATATGGCTACACCTTC. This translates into CASSLVVDRAYGYTF. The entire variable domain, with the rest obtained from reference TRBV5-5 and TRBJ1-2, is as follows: DAGVTQSPTHLIKTRGQQVTLRCSPISGHKSVSWYQQVLGQGPQFIFQYYEKEERGRGNFPDRFSARQFPNYSSELNVNALLLGDSALYLCASSLVVDRAYGYTFGSGTRLTVV.

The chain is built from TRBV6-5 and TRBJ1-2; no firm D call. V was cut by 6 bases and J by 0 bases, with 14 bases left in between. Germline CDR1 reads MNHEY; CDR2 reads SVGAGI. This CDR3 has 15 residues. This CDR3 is CASRTTDGANYGYTF. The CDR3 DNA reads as TGTGCCAGCAGAACCACGGACGGAGCTAACTATGGCTACACCTTC.

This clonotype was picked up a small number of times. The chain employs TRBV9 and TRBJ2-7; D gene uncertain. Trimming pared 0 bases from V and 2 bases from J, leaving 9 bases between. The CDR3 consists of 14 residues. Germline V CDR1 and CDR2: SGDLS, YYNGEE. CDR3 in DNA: TGTGCCAGCAGCGTAGAGGGCAGAGCCTACGAGCAGTACTTC. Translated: CASSVEGRAYEQYF.

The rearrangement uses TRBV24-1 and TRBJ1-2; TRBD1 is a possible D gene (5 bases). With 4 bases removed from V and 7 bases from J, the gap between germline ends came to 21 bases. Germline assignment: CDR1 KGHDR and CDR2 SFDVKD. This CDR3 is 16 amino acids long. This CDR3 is CATSETLVGDSRGYTF. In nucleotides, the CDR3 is TGTGCCACCAGTGAAACCCTTGTGGGGGACTCACGTGGCTACACCTTC.

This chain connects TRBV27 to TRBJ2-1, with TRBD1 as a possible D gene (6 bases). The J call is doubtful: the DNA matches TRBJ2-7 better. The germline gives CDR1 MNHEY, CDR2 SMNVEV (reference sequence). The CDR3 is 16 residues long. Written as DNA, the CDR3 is TGTGCCAGCAGTTTGGATACAGGGAGCTCCTACAATGAGCAGTACTTC. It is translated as CASSLDTGSSYNEQYF.

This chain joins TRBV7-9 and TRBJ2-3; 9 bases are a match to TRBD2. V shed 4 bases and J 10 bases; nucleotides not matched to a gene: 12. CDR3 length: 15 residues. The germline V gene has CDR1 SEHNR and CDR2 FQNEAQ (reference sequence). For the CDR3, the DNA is TGTGCCAGCAGCTCAACGACTAGCGGAGGCTTTGCGCAGTATTTT. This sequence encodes CASSSTTSGGFAQYF.

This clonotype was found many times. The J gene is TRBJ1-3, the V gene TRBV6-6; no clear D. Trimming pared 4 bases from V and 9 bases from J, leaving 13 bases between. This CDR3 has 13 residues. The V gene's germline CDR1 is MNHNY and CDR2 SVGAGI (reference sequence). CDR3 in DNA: TGTGCCAGCAGTTTCTCAATCGATGTCACCATATATTTT. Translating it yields CASSFSIDVTIYF.